This passage covers 10 T cell receptor beta chains from one sample sequenced in a study of PD-1 blockade in classical Hodgkin lymphoma (dated by TCRdb to the early 2020s). Libraries were constructed by the immunoSEQ multiplex PCR assay. In its TCRdb copy, this immuneACCESS table keeps in-frame sequences only and misses some clones. Where compared with another copy, unresolved V genes explain less than half of these, and the others have no known cause. In this sample the table shows just under 100,000 clones, around 80% of which occur a single time. Of the sample, over 9% is held by the ten largest clones. The time point label, as the study defines it: cycle 1 day 1 (C1D1), immediately before nivolumab initiation. Every trial patient had relapsed following autologous stem cell transplantation, and prior brentuximab vedotin exposure was what differed among cohorts A, B and C. The material sequenced was peripheral blood mononuclear cells (PBMCs), taken at baseline. The receptors come from a human donor with classical Hodgkin lymphoma.

The chain joins TRBV6-1 to TRBJ2-2; 7 nucleotides line up with TRBD2. V lost 8 bases and J lost 6; bases outside the gene matches: 12. This CDR3 comprises 15 residues. Germline V CDR1 and CDR2: MNHNS, SASEGT. DNA of the CDR3: TGTGCCAGCCACCTGGGCGGGAGAAATGCCGGGGAGCTGTTTTTT. It is translated as CASHLGGRNAGELFF.

The genes are TRBV2 and TRBJ2-5; D remains ambiguous. The V end lost 1 base, the J end lost 4 bases, and 7 bases lay between the germline ends. The CDR3 is made up of 13 amino acids. In germline, CDR1 is SNHLY, CDR2 FYNNEI. The CDR3 bases are TGTGCCAGCAGTGAAGTAACCGTAGAGACCCAGTACTTC. This sequence encodes CASSEVTVETQYF.

Remarks on this clone: At one of its ends the junction is not consistent with the germline gene, which may arise from a read error. The chain recombines TRBV2 with TRBJ1-2, with D uncertain. This CDR3 has 13 amino acids. CDR1 is SNHLY and CDR2 is FYNNEI in the germline V gene. CDR3 sequence reads: CASSVLAGLSKSF. The CDR3 DNA follows: TGTGCCAGCAGTGTGTTAGCGGGCCTCTCCAAGTCCTTC.

This chain's CDR3 is CASSEGGVKEAFF. The CDR3 DNA is TGTGCCAGCAGCGAAGGGGGGGTTAAGGAAGCTTTCTTT. The chain recombines TRBV9 with TRBJ1-1; possibly TRBD1 for D (6 bases). Germline values: CDR1 SGDLS, CDR2 YYNGEE. V shed 3 bases and J shed 8 bases, with 14 bases lying between them. CDR3 length: 13 amino acids.

This clone was observed a handful of times. The rearrangement uses TRBV6-1 and TRBJ2-7; D gene uncertain. Looked up from germline, CDR1 is MNHNS and CDR2 is SASEGT. The CDR3 runs to 11 residues. Between the trimmed V and J ends, which lost 6 bases and 3 bases, there was a span of 6 bases. CDR3 DNA: TGTGCCAGCAGGGCATACTACGAGCAGTACTTC. It encodes CASRAYYEQYF.

This chain joins TRBV9 and TRBJ2-3, with 7 nucleotides matching TRBD2. The germline gives CDR1 SGDLS, CDR2 YYNGEE. CDR3 length: 16 amino acids. Losses at the gene ends were 0 bases for V and 0 bases for J; bases not matched to a gene: 4. The CDR3 region has the DNA TGTGCCAGCAGCGTAGGGCTAGCGGAAAGCACAGATACGCAGTATTTT. Its protein is CASSVGLAESTDTQYF.

The rearrangement links TRBV28 to TRBJ1-5, with 7 bases aligning to TRBD1. Trimming at V came to 5 bases and at J to 1 base, leaving 5 bases not matched to a gene. This CDR3 has 15 residues. Germline V CDR1 and CDR2: MDHEN, SYDVKM. The CDR3 DNA reads as TGTGCCAGCAGTCCAGGGGGTGACAGCAATCAGCCCCAGCATTTT. Residues: CASSPGGDSNQPQHF.

This clone came up once. V usage is TRBV7-6 and J usage is TRBJ2-2, with D possibly being TRBD2 (6 bases). This CDR3 region has 14 residues. Trimming took off 4 bases at V and 3 bases at J, with 9 bases between the two ends. Germline V gene lookup returns CDR1 SGHVS and CDR2 FNYEAQ. The CDR3 DNA reads as TGTGCCAGCAGCTGGGACTGGGACACCGGGGAGCTGTTTTTT. Translation gives CASSWDWDTGELFF.

The chain is built from TRBV6-6 and TRBJ2-2; no firm D call. Germline V lookup: CDR1 MNHNY, CDR2 SVGAGI (reference sequence). V was cut by 2 bases and J by 4 bases, with 5 bases left in between. This CDR3 is built from 13 residues. The CDR3 reads CASSYTFTGELFF. In nucleotides, the CDR3 is TGTGCCAGCAGTTACACCTTCACCGGGGAGCTGTTTTTT.

The V and J genes are TRBV2 and TRBJ2-2, with 7 positions matching TRBD1. This CDR3 has 14 amino acids. Trimming cost V 7 bases and J 5 bases; bases outside gene matches: 7. The germline V gene has CDR1 SNHLY and CDR2 FYNNEI. CDR3 in DNA: TGTGCCAGCACCTGGGACAGACTAACCGGGGAGCTGTTTTTT. Its translation: CASTWDRLTGELFF.